A single sample gave rise to the 8 T cell receptor beta chains below, sequenced in a study of Ad26.COV2.S vaccination and SARS-CoV-2 variants. Noted treatment: around 19 received Ad26.COV2.S at low or high dose, single or two shots; five or six received placebo; per-sample allocation not given. The samples date from day 63 after the first vaccine or placebo injection. The data were produced by immunoSEQ multiplex PCR, yet TCRdb's version contains in-frame clones alone and is incomplete. Among about 420,000 clones, more than 75% were seen once, and the ten largest hold around 3.6%. Sample: peripheral blood, taken in a trial of Ad26.COV2.S vaccine versus placebo. The receptors shown here come from a person between 18 and 60 years old who received the Ad26.COV2.S COVID-19 vaccine or a placebo.

The rearrangement joins TRBV30 to TRBJ2-7; no clear D gene. Germline V gene sequence: CDR1 GTSNPN, CDR2 SVGIG (reference sequence). This CDR3 is built from 12 residues. Trimming removed 0 bases at V and 4 bases at J, with 7 bases between. CDR3 amino acids: CAWSVPAYEQYF. The CDR3 DNA reads TGTGCCTGGAGTGTACCGGCGTACGAGCAGTACTTC.

This clone was recorded a few times. The chain has TRBV3-1 (or the pseudogene TRBV3-2) and TRBJ2-1; 10 nucleotides match TRBD2. CDR3 length equals 16 residues. Germline loops: CDR1 LGHDT, CDR2 YNNKEL (reference sequence). The junction had 8 bases not matched to a gene; V was cut back by 4 bases and J by 5 bases. The CDR3 coding sequence is TGTGCCAGCAGCCCAGAGCGGGGGGGACGACACAATGAGCAGTTCTTC. Translation gives CASSPERGGRHNEQFF.

The rearrangement links TRBV7-2 to TRBJ1-6, with 7 bases matching TRBD1. The CDR3 has 15 residues. V gave up 3 bases and J gave up 7 bases; unmatched junction bases: 6. Germline V lookup: CDR1 SGHTA, CDR2 FQGNSA. CDR3 nucleotide sequence: TGTGCCAGCAGCTTCACAGGGGTTGGAAATTCACCCCTCCACTTT. It yields the protein CASSFTGVGNSPLHF.

The chain couples TRBV29-1 to TRBJ2-6; tentatively, D is TRBD2 (6 bases). The CDR3 covers 15 residues. CDR1 SQVTM and CDR2 ANQGSEA come from the germline V gene. Between the trimmed V and J ends, which lost 4 bases and 4 bases, there was a span of 14 bases. CDR3 in amino acids: CSVVGDFVGANVLTF. The CDR3 DNA sequence: TGCAGCGTTGTCGGGGACTTCGTGGGGGCCAACGTCCTGACTTTC.

This clone was detected ten times or more. V and J are TRBV4-2 and TRBJ1-2, with 8 bases matching TRBD1. Per the germline V gene, CDR1 is LGHNA and CDR2 is YNFKEQ. The CDR3 sequence is 16 residues long. V gave up 1 base and J gave up 2 bases; unmatched junction bases: 6. CDR3 sequence reads: CASSQVRTGMNYGYTF. The CDR3, as DNA: TGTGCCAGCAGCCAAGTTAGGACAGGGATGAACTATGGCTACACCTTC.

This chain uses TRBV7-9 with TRBJ1-2; D is perhaps TRBD1 (5 bases). CDR1 SEHNR and CDR2 FQNEAQ come from the germline V gene (reference sequence). The CDR3 consists of 15 residues. The ends were cut back, 2 bases at V and 7 bases at J, with 17 bases in the middle. The CDR3 sequence is CASSLISGTQGGYTF. CDR3 nucleotides: TGTGCCAGCAGCTTAATTTCAGGGACTCAGGGTGGCTACACCTTC. The whole variable domain, filled in from reference TRBV7-9 and TRBJ1-2, reads DTGVSQNPRHKITKRGQNVTFRCDPISEHNRLYWYRQTLGQGPEFLTYFQNEAQLEKSRLLSDRFSAERPKGSFSTLEIQRTEQGDSAMYLCASSLISGTQGGYTFGSGTRLTVV.

The J gene is TRBJ1-1, the V gene TRBV7-6, with D uncertain. CDR3 size: 15 residues. Germline V lookup: CDR1 SGHVS, CDR2 FNYEAQ. V was cut by 1 base and J by 1 base, with 10 bases left in between. In DNA, the CDR3 is TGTGCCAGCAGCTTAGGTTTAGGCGAGAACACTGAAGCTTTCTTT. This sequence encodes CASSLGLGENTEAFF.

The chain couples TRBV5-8 to TRBJ2-3; 10 bases map to TRBD1. Germline trimming cut 0 bases from V and 4 bases from J; bases unmatched to any gene: 5. CDR3 length: 16 amino acids. Germline V lookup: CDR1 SGHTS, CDR2 YDEGEE. CDR3 sequence (DNA): TGTGCCAGCAGCTTGGCCGCGGGACAGGGGTCAGATACGCAGTATTTT. It encodes CASSLAAGQGSDTQYF.